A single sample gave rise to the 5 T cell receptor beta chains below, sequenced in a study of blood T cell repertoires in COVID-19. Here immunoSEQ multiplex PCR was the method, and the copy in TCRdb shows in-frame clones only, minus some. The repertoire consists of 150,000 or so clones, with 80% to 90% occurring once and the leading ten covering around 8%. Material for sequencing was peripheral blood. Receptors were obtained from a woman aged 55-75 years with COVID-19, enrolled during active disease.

The CDR3 DNA is TGTGCCAGCAGTTTCAGGAAATTCTATGGCTACACCTTC. It codes for CASSFRKFYGYTF. This chain uses TRBV27 with TRBJ1-2; D not certain. Trimming cost V 3 bases and J 4 bases, with 9 bases left between them. Germline V gives CDR1 MNHEY, CDR2 SMNVEV (reference sequence). This CDR3 spans 13 amino acids.

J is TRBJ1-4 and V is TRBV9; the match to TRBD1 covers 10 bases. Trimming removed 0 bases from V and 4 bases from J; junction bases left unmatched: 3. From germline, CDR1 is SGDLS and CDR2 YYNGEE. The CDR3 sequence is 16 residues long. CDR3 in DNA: TGTGCCAGCAGCGTAGCGACAGGGGGCATTAATGAAAAACTGTTTTTT. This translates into CASSVATGGINEKLFF.

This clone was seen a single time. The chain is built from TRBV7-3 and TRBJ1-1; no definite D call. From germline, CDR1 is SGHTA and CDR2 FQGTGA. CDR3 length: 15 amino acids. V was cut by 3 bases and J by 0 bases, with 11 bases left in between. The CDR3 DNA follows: TGTGCCAGCAGCTTCCAAACCCTAGTGAACACTGAAGCTTTCTTT. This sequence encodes CASSFQTLVNTEAFF. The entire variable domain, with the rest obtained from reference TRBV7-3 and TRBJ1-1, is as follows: GAGVSQTPSNKVTEKGKYVELRCDPISGHTALYWYRQSLGQGPEFLIYFQGTGAADDSGLPNDRFFAVRPEGSVSTLKIQRTERGDSAVYLCASSFQTLVNTEAFFGQGTRLTVV.

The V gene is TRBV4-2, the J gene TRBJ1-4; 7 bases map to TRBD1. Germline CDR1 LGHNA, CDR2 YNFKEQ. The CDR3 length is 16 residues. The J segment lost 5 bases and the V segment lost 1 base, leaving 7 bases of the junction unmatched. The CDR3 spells CASSQAGTARNEKLFF. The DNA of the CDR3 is TGTGCCAGCAGCCAAGCCGGGACAGCCCGAAATGAAAAACTGTTTTTT.

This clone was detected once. The CDR3 here is CASSRQGAANTEAFF. In DNA form, the CDR3 reads TGTGCCAGTAGTAGGCAGGGGGCCGCGAACACTGAAGCTTTCTTT. The rearrangement uses TRBV19 and TRBJ1-1, with 8 bases matching TRBD1. Looked up from germline, CDR1 is LNHDA and CDR2 is SQIVND (reference sequence). This CDR3 spans 15 amino acids. V lost 4 bases and J lost 1; bases outside the gene matches: 5.